The source of this TCR beta chain is a study of read filtering for tumor transcriptome and immune sequencing (dated by TCRdb to the early 2020s). Regarding the study in general: The cohort was composed of approximately 17 male and roughly 13 female patients, with a mean age of approximately 72 years and an age range of about 40 to 90. Under revised international staging, roughly 8 patients fell into R-ISS I, 15 or so into R-ISS II and 7 into R-ISS III. Whole-transcriptome libraries were prepared with the TruSeq RNA Access Library Prep Kit after DNase treatment. Per sample, about 4 to 10.27 million TCR-region mapped reads were obtained with IR-seq, compared with only roughly 80 to 1273 with RNA-seq. Using the same bone marrow samples, the study ran both targeted immune repertoire sequencing and bulk whole-transcriptome sequencing and then compared the TCR repertoires from each method. As a main aim, a read-filtering strategy for immune repertoire data was addressed, with the specific question being whether clonotypes supported by a single read should be removed.

Taken from cysteine to phenylalanine, the CDR3 has 14 residues. Only the CDR3 DNA stays, 42 bases, in frame from base 1. The trim is 8 bases for V and 0 bases for J, with a gap of 14 bases between the germline ends. TCR libraries were built from approximately 0.4 ug RNA with the Immunoverse kit, using molecular barcoded adaptors covering alpha/delta and beta/gamma chains. TCR library preparation used the same RNA that went into transcriptome sequencing. Sequencing of TCR libraries was carried out on an Illumina HiSeq 4000 with 2 x 150 cycles. As for the authors' bioinformatics: Using MiXCR, which included quality filtering and error correction, TCR reads were aligned to human V, D, J and C references and then assembled into CDR3 clonotypes. The tcR package in R was used for analysis of clonotype counts and gene usage diversity. For inspection of raw mapping reads, RNA-seq reads were mapped by STAR aligner version 2.5.3a onto GRCh37 of the human genome. IR-seq fastq files were randomly downsampled with Seqtk 1.3 to test the effect of sequencing depth on detected clonotypes. TCRdb redid the processing of the public reads, applying fastp at Q25 and MiXCR, and retained in-frame beta chains. Identical CDR3 proteins give one entry, which carries the most common genes and DNA. The V and J calls here are based on TCRdb, not the publication. The sample yields about 130,000 distinct CDR3 sequences; less than 15% were counted once. Under 9% of the sample comes from the top ten.

This clonotype was seen many times. This receptor's antigen is unknown. Base qualities are missing; no much larger clone stands one base away. The paper's findings and limits, for the study overall: Removing single-read clonotypes increased the correlation between IR-seq and RNA-seq shared clonotype proportions. IR-seq captured clonotypes at much higher depth and more reliably than RNA-seq, and smaller IR-seq throughput sufficed to identify most shared clonotypes. Single-read clonotypes made up around 82% of clonotypes but about 3.6% of total reads in IR-seq, and less than 75% of clonotypes and roughly 45% of reads in RNA-seq. The sorted CD138-negative fraction was a mixed bone marrow immune population, not purified T cells.

Every patient had bone marrow sampled at the time of active disease. Ficoll-Hypaque density gradient centrifugation was used to isolate bone marrow mononuclear cells. CD138-negative cells were obtained by negative selection after labeling with CD138 magnetic microbeads on a MACS separator, removing myeloma plasma cells. Flow cytometry on an Attune NxT with CD138 antibodies was used to check the purity of the isolated cells. TRIzol reagent was used to extract total RNA, and a NanoDrop spectrophotometer was used to quantify the extracted RNA. For each patient, the CD138-negative bone marrow sample underwent paired RNA-seq and IR-seq.

The chain uses TRBV12-3 or TRBV12-4 and TRBJ2-7; too little of a D gene remains to name it. This sequence originates from a donor aged 40 or older with multiple myeloma. Sequenced sample: a population of CD138-negative cells sorted from bone marrow. The label giving this sample's cell subset or site can be read as: bone marrow mononuclear cells depleted of CD138+ plasma/myeloma cells by negative magnetic selection. The CDR3 here reads CASGTAKSSYEQYF. The nucleotide sequence is TGTGCCAGCGGAACAGCCAAAAGCTCCTACGAGCAGTACTTC.